The 9 T cell receptor beta chains below come from one sample, sequenced in a study of blood T cell repertoires in COVID-19. The assay was immunoSEQ multiplex PCR, and TCRdb's table has in-frame clones only and misses some. The sample shows about 160,000 clones, approximately 90% of them seen only once. The sample was PBMCs or T cells enriched from blood (not recorded which). These receptors all stem from a woman between 45 and 60 years old who had recovered from COVID-19.

In DNA form, the CDR3 reads TGCGCCAGCAGCTCCCGACAGGGGGCGGCCTACGAGCAGTACTTC. Amino acids: CASSSRQGAAYEQYF. The chain has TRBV4-3 and TRBJ2-7; TRBD1 matches 10 bases. The CDR3 is 15 amino acids. CDR1 and CDR2 from the germline V gene are LGHNA and YSLEER. V lost 5 bases, J lost 2 bases, and 6 bases stayed unmatched.

The CDR3 protein is CASTWRGQASRRNTIYF. The CDR3, as DNA: TGTGCCAGCACCTGGCGAGGACAGGCTAGCCGGCGGAACACCATATATTTT. This chain joins TRBV11-3 and TRBJ1-3, with TRBD1 matching 7 bases. The germline V gene has CDR1 SGHNT and CDR2 YENEEA. The CDR3 contains 17 residues. J gave up 7 bases and V 7 bases, and 19 bases lay outside the gene matches.

The V and J genes are TRBV18 and TRBJ2-3; D is possibly TRBD1 (6 bases). CDR3 length: 17 residues. CDR1 is KGHSH and CDR2 is LQKENI in the germline V gene. Trimming pared 2 bases from V and 5 bases from J, leaving 20 bases between. CDR3 in amino acids: CASSPKPLTGQGDTQYF. The CDR3, as DNA: TGTGCCAGCTCACCAAAGCCCCTGACAGGTCAGGGAGATACGCAGTATTTT.

This clone has just one count. V usage is TRBV5-4 and J usage is TRBJ1-2, with TRBD1 as a possible D gene (6 bases). The CDR3 extends over 14 amino acids. V was trimmed by 3 bases and J by 2 bases, leaving 11 bases between them. Germline CDR1 is SGHNT and CDR2 is YYREEE (reference sequence). The CDR3 DNA reads as TGTGCCAGCAGCTCGAGGCAGGGGAACTATGGCTACACCTTC. It codes for CASSSRQGNYGYTF.

The chain employs TRBV5-4 and TRBJ1-2; D possibly corresponds to TRBD1 (6 bases). Per germline, CDR1 SGHNT and CDR2 YYREEE (reference sequence). V was shortened by 2 bases and J by 4 bases, with 6 bases between the two germline ends. CDR3 length equals 12 residues. The CDR3 nucleotides read TGTGCCAGCAGCTTACAGGGCTATGGCTACACCTTC. Its protein is CASSLQGYGYTF.

The genes are TRBV7-9 and TRBJ1-1; D gene unclear. Per germline, CDR1 SEHNR and CDR2 FQNEAQ (reference sequence). V was trimmed by 2 bases and J by 2 bases, leaving 15 bases between them. The CDR3 runs to 16 residues. The CDR3 here is CASSLLLALDNTEAFF. The CDR3 DNA reads TGTGCCAGCAGCTTATTATTAGCTTTAGACAACACTGAAGCTTTCTTT.

This clone has just a few counts. The chain is built from TRBV9 and TRBJ1-6; 9 bases map to TRBD1. V lost 3 bases to trimming and J lost 7 bases; unmatched junction nucleotides: 5. Looked up from germline, CDR1 is SGDLS and CDR2 is YYNGEE. There are 15 residues in the CDR3. CDR3 residues: CASSGPGQGNSPLHF. The CDR3 DNA reads TGTGCCAGCAGCGGGCCGGGACAGGGCAATTCACCCCTCCACTTT.

This chain connects TRBV9 to TRBJ2-7; weak D call: TRBD1 (6 bases). This CDR3 has 13 residues. Trimming removed 0 bases from V and 8 bases from J, with 12 bases in between. Germline CDR1 SGDLS, CDR2 YYNGEE. The CDR3 DNA follows: TGTGCCAGCAGCGTAGGGTCCAGGGGACAGCAGTACTTC. Protein: CASSVGSRGQQYF.

The chain carries TRBV7-9 and TRBJ2-5; D is undetermined. Germline CDR1 is SEHNR and CDR2 is FQNEAQ (reference sequence). The CDR3 sequence is 15 residues long. V was pared by 3 bases and J by 4 bases, with 15 bases between. The DNA for the CDR3 is TGTGCCAGCAGCTTCAGCGAGGAGACGGGAGAGACCCAGTACTTC. Translated, it gives CASSFSEETGETQYF.